Shown below are 20 T cell receptor beta chains from a single sample sequenced in a study of CD8 T cells in ankylosing spondylitis. TCRdb independently ran MiXCR on the 5' RACE reads; one entry per CDR3 protein. The profile shows around 94,000 distinct CDR3 sequences, roughly 8.5% of them singletons. Findings and limits, study-wide: For ankylosing spondylitis blood, a TCR beta motif of 7 or 8 highly homologous variants appeared characteristic.

The antigens for these receptors are not known. The material sequenced was blood, either unsorted or a sorted T cell fraction (not recorded which). The source of these receptors is a male donor with ankylosing spondylitis.

The chain uses TRBV11-2 and TRBJ2-5; D not certain. CDR3 size: 13 residues. Germline V gene data show CDR1 as SGHAT and CDR2 as FQNNGV. Trimming removed 5 bases from V and 5 bases from J, with 12 bases in between. Written as DNA, the CDR3 is TGTGCCAGCAGCACCGAATCATGGGAGACCCAGTACTTC. It encodes CASSTESWETQYF. Complete variable domain (other parts from reference TRBV11-2 and TRBJ2-5): EAGVAQSPRYKIIEKRQSVAFWCNPISGHATLYWYQQILGQGPKLLIQFQNNGVVDDSQLPKDRFSAERLKGVDSTLKIQPAKLEDSAVYLCASSTESWETQYFGPGTRLLVL.

Only a few counts were recorded for this clonotype. The gene calls are TRBV12-3 or TRBV12-4 and TRBJ2-1; D may be TRBD2 (6 bases). The CDR3 totals 14 residues. V was clipped by 6 bases and J by 0 bases, with 9 bases between them. Here the CDR3 DNA reads TGTGCCAGCAGGCCGGGGGTCTCCTACAATGAGCAGTTCTTC. It translates to CASRPGVSYNEQFF.

This chain links TRBV5-1 with TRBJ2-5; 9 bases are a match to TRBD1. V was clipped by 3 bases and J by 5 bases; unmatched bases: 11. Germline CDR1 and CDR2: SGHRS and YFSETQ. This CDR3 contains 16 residues. The CDR3 protein is CASSWPGQGKGETQYF. In DNA form, the CDR3 reads TGCGCCAGCAGCTGGCCGGGACAGGGAAAGGGGGAGACCCAGTACTTC. Full variable domain (remainder filled in from reference TRBV5-1 and TRBJ2-5): KAGVTQTPRYLIKTRGQQVTLSCSPISGHRSVSWYQQTPGQGLQFLFEYFSETQRNKGNFPGRFSGRQFSNSRSEMNVSTLELGDSALYLCASSWPGQGKGETQYFGPGTRLLVL.

This clonotype has a handful of counts. This chain joins TRBV2 and TRBJ2-5, with 8 bases identical to TRBD1. This CDR3 contains 16 residues. V was pared by 6 bases and J by 2 bases, with 11 bases of the junction left unmatched. Germline CDR1 and CDR2: SNHLY and FYNNEI. The CDR3 coding sequence is TGTGCCAGCAGGGACCGACAGGGGACGAGACAAGAGACCCAGTACTTC. It encodes CASRDRQGTRQETQYF.

This clonotype was observed a few times. V gene TRBV7-9 combines with J gene TRBJ2-7; the match to TRBD2 covers 7 bases. The length of the CDR3 is 17 residues. Looked up from germline, CDR1 is SEHNR and CDR2 is FQNEAQ (reference sequence). The V and J ends lost 5 bases and 0 bases, in that order; junction bases with no gene match: 13. The CDR3 DNA is TGTGCCAGCAGCGGGAGGGAGGTGGGGAAATTCTCCTACGAGCAGTACGTC. Residues: CASSGREVGKFSYEQYV.

There are many counts of this clonotype. The J gene is TRBJ2-5, the V gene TRBV7-9; 8 nucleotides line up with TRBD2. CDR1 is SEHNR and CDR2 is FQNEAQ in the germline V gene (reference sequence). This CDR3 is built from 15 residues. Trimming at V came to 5 bases and at J to 3 bases, leaving 8 bases not matched to a gene. CDR3 bases: TGTGCCAGCAGCCCCTGGACCGGGGGGGAAGAGACCCAGTACTTC. Translating gives CASSPWTGGEETQYF.

A few counts support this clonotype. The chain links TRBV20-1 to TRBJ2-3; TRBD1 agrees at 7 bases. There are 14 residues in the CDR3. CDR1 and CDR2 from the germline V gene are DFQATT and SNEGSKA (reference sequence). Losses at the gene ends were 0 bases for V and 3 bases for J; bases not matched to a gene: 3. This CDR3 is CSARDPQGTDTQYF. CDR3 DNA sequence: TGCAGTGCTAGAGATCCACAGGGGACAGATACGCAGTATTTT.

This clonotype was detected only a few times. The chain is built from TRBV12-3 or TRBV12-4 and TRBJ2-1; 9 nucleotides align to TRBD1. The CDR3 consists of 15 residues. V lost 7 bases to trimming and J lost 9 bases; unmatched junction nucleotides: 13. CDR3 DNA sequence: TGTGCCAGCAACCTACAGGGGGCAAGGGTTGGTGAGCAGTTCTTC. Its translation: CASNLQGARVGEQFF.

The chain is built from TRBV5-4 and TRBJ2-7; 7 bases are shared with TRBD1. This CDR3 is built from 13 residues. The V segment lost 3 bases and the J segment 4 bases; nucleotides outside the gene matches: 4. Germline-derived CDR1 and CDR2 are SGHNT and YYREEE (reference sequence). CDR3 sequence reads: CASSWDSYYEQYF. The DNA of the CDR3 is TGTGCCAGCAGCTGGGACAGCTATTACGAGCAGTACTTC.

In its sample, this clonotype was seen many times. The genes are TRBV2 and TRBJ1-3; D perhaps matches TRBD1 (5 bases). V was clipped by 6 bases and J by 0 bases, with 6 bases between them. Germline loops: CDR1 SNHLY, CDR2 FYNNEI. The length of the CDR3 is 13 residues. The CDR3 reads CASRGPSGNTIYF. CDR3 coding DNA: TGTGCCAGCAGGGGACCCTCTGGAAACACCATATATTTT. The full variable domain, with the rest looked up from reference TRBV2 and TRBJ1-3, is EPEVTQTPSHQVTQMGQEVILRCVPISNHLYFYWYRQILGQKVEFLVSFYNNEISEKSEIFDDQFSVERPDGSNFTLKIRSTKLEDSAMYFCASRGPSGNTIYFGEGSWLTVV.

This clonotype was counted at least ten times. The chain links TRBV27 to TRBJ2-7, with D maybe TRBD1 (6 bases). The CDR3 runs 13 residues. Trimming stripped 0 bases from V and 12 bases from J, with 15 bases between. Germline-derived CDR1 and CDR2 are MNHEY and SMNVEV (reference sequence). In DNA form, the CDR3 reads TGTGCCAGCAGTTTATCCCTACAGGGCCGCTTGTACTTC. It encodes CASSLSLQGRLYF.

The table lists this clonotype with a few counts. J is TRBJ2-1 and V is TRBV7-7; D might be TRBD1 or TRBD2, each matching 5 bases. In germline, CDR1 is SSHAT, CDR2 FNYEAQ (reference sequence). The CDR3 loop spans 15 amino acids. Trimming stripped 6 bases from V and 3 bases from J, with 15 bases between. The CDR3 here is CASSTGPQGYNEQFF. CDR3 nucleotides: TGTGCCAGCAGTACGGGGCCCCAAGGCTACAATGAGCAGTTCTTC.

The chain couples TRBV5-8 to TRBJ2-7, with D tentatively TRBD1 (5 bases). The CDR3 is 15 amino acids. With 4 bases removed from V and 0 bases from J, the gap between germline ends came to 14 bases. Looked up from germline, CDR1 is SGHTS and CDR2 is YDEGEE. CDR3 DNA sequence: TGTGCCAGCAGCCCCCTGGGGCAGGCCTCCTACGAGCAGTACTTC. This encodes CASSPLGQASYEQYF.

This chain connects TRBV6-4 to TRBJ2-5; tentatively, D is TRBD2 (6 bases). V lost 3 bases and J 4 bases, leaving 15 bases between the germline ends. This CDR3 comprises 15 residues. Germline lookup yields CDR1 MRHNA and CDR2 SNTAGT. This CDR3 reads CASSEYGSFGETQYF. In DNA form, the CDR3 reads TGTGCCAGCAGTGAATACGGGAGCTTTGGAGAGACCCAGTACTTC.

At least ten counts were recorded for this clonotype. This chain connects TRBV27 to TRBJ2-7; 8 nucleotides match TRBD2. Trimming cost V 3 bases and J 5 bases; bases outside gene matches: 9. Germline V CDR1 and CDR2: MNHEY, SMNVEV (reference sequence). The CDR3 consists of 15 residues. The CDR3 bases are TGTGCCAGCAGTTTTGGTTGGCGGGAGGAGGACGAGCAGTACTTC. This codes for CASSFGWREEDEQYF.

The chain uses TRBV20-1 and TRBJ2-7; 10 bases map to TRBD2. The CDR3 is 12 residues long. The germline V gene encodes CDR1 DFQATT and CDR2 SNEGSKA (reference sequence). Unmatched junction bases numbered 2, after V lost 6 bases and J lost 3 bases. CDR3 sequence reads: CSARLAGYEQYF. The CDR3 DNA reads TGCAGTGCGCGACTAGCGGGCTACGAGCAGTACTTC.

This clonotype was observed at least ten times. The V call is TRBV11-2, the J call TRBJ2-2; D gene uncertain. This CDR3 is 14 amino acids long. V was pared by 1 base and J by 5 bases, with 8 bases between. Germline assignment: CDR1 SGHAT and CDR2 FQNNGV. The CDR3 nucleotides read TGTGCCAGCAGCTTAGTACTGGGAACCGGGGAGCTGTTTTTT. The encoded protein is CASSLVLGTGELFF.

This clonotype was seen ten or more times. The V and J genes are TRBV5-1 and TRBJ1-1; TRBD1 aligns across 8 bases. Germline CDR1 and CDR2: SGHRS and YFSETQ. The CDR3 spans 14 residues. V trimming: 4 bases; J trimming: 3 bases; junction bases outside the gene matches: 5. CDR3 DNA sequence: TGCGCCAGCAGCCTCACGACAGGGGACACTGAAGCTTTCTTT. This encodes CASSLTTGDTEAFF.

In regard to this clonotype: As the CDR3 is not closed by the conserved phenylalanine or tryptophan, this likely results from a read error. V gene TRBV7-2 combines with J gene TRBJ2-5, with 8 bases aligning to TRBD1. Germline values: CDR1 SGHTA, CDR2 FQGNSA. CDR3 length: 12 amino acids. Losses at the gene ends were 4 bases for V and 10 bases for J; bases not matched to a gene: 5. The CDR3 loop is CASSYLQGDQYL. In DNA, the CDR3 is TGTGCCAGCAGCTATCTACAGGGGGACCAGTACCTC.

The sample holds many counts of this clonotype. The gene calls are TRBV5-6 and TRBJ1-2, with D perhaps matching TRBD1 (6 bases). V was cut by 4 bases and J by 6 bases, with 13 bases left in between. In germline, CDR1 is SGHDT, CDR2 YYEEEE. CDR3 length: 13 residues. The CDR3: CASSASGVHGYTF. Written as DNA, the CDR3 is TGTGCCAGCAGCGCCTCAGGGGTGCATGGCTACACCTTC.